This T cell receptor beta chain was sequenced during a study of shared clonotypes between healthy human individuals (dated by TCRdb to 2018 to 2020). With regard to the full study: A few men and a couple of women, aged 18 to 49 years, made up the cohort. For each donor, CD4 naive and CD4 memory were each run on three plates, CD8 naive on two plates, and CD8 memory on one plate. Blood TCR repertoires of roughly five healthy adults were deeply sequenced to estimate repertoire size and the extent of clonotype sharing between individuals. To increase sequencing depth and limit assay-specific biases, TCR repertoire library preparation and sequencing were carried out by different laboratories using diverse techniques. Between about 0.85 and 10 billion PBMCs per donor were obtained by leukapheresis.

The donors were healthy, HIV-negative adults who had no recently reported acute infections or vaccinations. Every donor was a Caucasian adult living in Nashville, Tennessee, USA. CD4+ T cells were enriched through magnetic negative selection, after which naive cells were positively selected on CD45RA and the remaining negative fraction served as the memory subset. After blood collection by leukapheresis, PBMCs were isolated using Ficoll-Histopaque density gradient centrifugation and then cryopreserved in the vapor phase of liquid nitrogen. Analytical flow cytometry was used to check the purity and quantity of every magnetically sorted T cell population. Genomic DNA was isolated from each sorted fraction and quantified by UV absorbance on a Nanodrop 2000c. Comments on this clone: Its recognized antigen is unknown. Per-nucleotide qualities are absent, and no much larger clonotype sits a single base away.

Using the deep immunoSEQ assay, TCR CDR3 regions were amplified from genomic DNA by multiplex PCR. Genomic DNA extracted from each cell subset was distributed evenly over all wells of several immunoSEQ 96-well plates, and each plate served as one replicate. Each replicate PCR for sorted subsets received around 200 ng genomic DNA, equal to about 29,000 T cell genomes. Purified libraries were quantified with a Qubit 3.0 fluorometer, sized on a Bioanalyzer 2100, and re-quantified with the KAPA Library Quantification kit. Every immunoSEQ 96-well plate was sequenced on a separate single-read 150-cycle Illumina NextSeq 550 flow cell. As for how the authors treated the data: The immunoSEQ output contained only junctional sequences without quality scores, so filtering could not match that applied to full-length reads. Sequences were annotated with PyIR, a Python wrapper for IgBLAST v1.9, using IMGT germline references to assign V/J genes and CDR3. Reads were filtered out if the reads had weak V/J assignments (E-value above 1e-6), no CDR3, stop codons, out-of-frame junctions, or ambiguous translated residues. V3J clonotypes were defined as sequences sharing the same inferred V gene, J gene, and CDR3 amino acid sequence. To compute the percentage overlap between repertoires, the number of shared unique clonotypes was divided by the size of the smaller repertoire. Three approaches were used to assess repertoire richness: RTK rarefaction, the Chao1 estimator, and Recon v2.1 estimates of unobserved clonotypes. Generation probabilities for all TCRbeta clonotypes obtained by the gDNA method from a few donors were computed using OLGA. Sourced from immuneACCESS, this table was stored by TCRdb with only in-frame sequences that have V and J called. A share of the clones is absent; for the studies checked, an unresolved V gene accounts for under half, and the remainder has no known explanation. V and J calls and clone size come straight from that table; D and trimming were deduced from the DNA. The table for this sample lists approximately 1.1 million clones; about 80% of them were counted only once. Approximately 0.5% of the sample is taken by the ten largest.

Taken from cysteine to phenylalanine, the CDR3 has 15 residues. Only the CDR3 DNA is retained, 45 bases long and in frame from the first base. Trimming removed 4 bases from V and 3 bases from J, leaving 13 bases between the germline ends. The germline V gene (reference sequence) sets CDR1 to SGHNT and CDR2 to YYREEE. Study-level results and caveats: Even with the large sequencing depth, rarefaction of the sorted-subset datasets indicated that sequencing was incomplete. Pairwise subsampling indicated that sequencing depth was expected to affect the degree of clonotype sharing among donors. Because the study included a small number of donors, the genetic and exposure-history diversity represented was limited. Sharing across a few donors was observed for around 5% of naive CD4, under 4% of naive CD8, over 2% of memory CD4, and around 0.44% of memory CD8 clonotypes. Sampling was restricted to blood, and TCR repertoires in tissues likely differ from the TCR repertoires found in blood. Clonotypes shared by all four sorted-subset donors showed higher generation probabilities than non-shared clonotypes. Naive subsets generally had larger estimated clonotype richness than memory subsets.

The chain is assembled from TRBV5-4 and TRBJ1-4; the D gene is possibly TRBD1, with 5 bases matching. Sequencing was performed on memory CD4+ T cells from PBMCs. The cell subset or site label on this specimen signifies: CD45RA-negative fraction. This sequence was found in a man aged 18 to 30 in good health. Some clones in this sample may be carry-over from other donors' samples. Here the CDR3 is given as CASSARQGPNEKLFF. The nucleotides read TGTGCCAGCAGCGCAAGGCAGGGACCTAATGAAAAACTGTTTTTT. The reference TRBV5-4 and TRBJ1-4 proteins fill in what lies around the CDR3, so the full variable domain reads ETGVTQSPTHLIKTRGQQVTLRCSSQSGHNTVSWYQQALGQGPQFIFQYYREEENGRGNFPPRFSGLQFPNYSSELNVNALELDDSALYLCASSARQGPNEKLFFGSGTQLSVL.